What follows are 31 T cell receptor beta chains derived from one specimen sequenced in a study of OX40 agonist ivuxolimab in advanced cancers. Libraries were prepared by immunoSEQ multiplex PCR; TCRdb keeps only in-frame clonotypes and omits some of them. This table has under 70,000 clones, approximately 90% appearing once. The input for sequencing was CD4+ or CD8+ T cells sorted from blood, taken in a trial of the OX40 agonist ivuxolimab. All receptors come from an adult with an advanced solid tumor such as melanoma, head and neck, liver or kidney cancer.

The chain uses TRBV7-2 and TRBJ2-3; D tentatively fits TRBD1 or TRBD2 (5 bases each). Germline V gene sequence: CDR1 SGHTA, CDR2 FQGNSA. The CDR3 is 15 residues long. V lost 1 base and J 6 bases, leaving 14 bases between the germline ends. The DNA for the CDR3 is TGTGCCAGCAGCTTAGAACCGGGATCAGGGGATACGCAGTATTTT. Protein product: CASSLEPGSGDTQYF.

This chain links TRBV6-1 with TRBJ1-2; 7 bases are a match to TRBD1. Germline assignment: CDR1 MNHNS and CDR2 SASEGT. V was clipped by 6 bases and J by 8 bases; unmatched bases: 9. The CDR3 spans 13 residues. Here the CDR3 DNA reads TGTGCCAGCAGACCCGGACAGGTTGAGGGCTACACCTTC. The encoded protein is CASRPGQVEGYTF.

This chain's CDR3 is CASSREDEQYF. In DNA form, the CDR3 reads TGTGCCAGCAGCCGGGAGGACGAGCAGTACTTC. V usage is TRBV5-6 and J usage is TRBJ2-7, with 7 bases fitting TRBD2. This CDR3 is 11 amino acids long. From germline, CDR1 is SGHDT and CDR2 YYEEEE. J was trimmed by 5 bases and V by 4 bases; bases with no gene match: 0.

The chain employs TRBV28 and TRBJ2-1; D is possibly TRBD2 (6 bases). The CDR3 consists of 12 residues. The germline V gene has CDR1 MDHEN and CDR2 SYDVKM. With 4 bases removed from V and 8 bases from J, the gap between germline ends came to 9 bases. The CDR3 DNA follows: TGTGCCAGCAGTTGGACTATTGATGAGCAGTTCTTC. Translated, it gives CASSWTIDEQFF.

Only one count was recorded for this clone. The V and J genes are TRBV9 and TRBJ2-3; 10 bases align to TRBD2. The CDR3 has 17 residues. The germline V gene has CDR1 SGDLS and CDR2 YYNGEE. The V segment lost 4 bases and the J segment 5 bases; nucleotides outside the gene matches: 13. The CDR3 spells CASSPHILAGVKDTQYF. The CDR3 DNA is TGTGCCAGCAGCCCCCATATTCTAGCGGGAGTTAAAGATACGCAGTATTTT.

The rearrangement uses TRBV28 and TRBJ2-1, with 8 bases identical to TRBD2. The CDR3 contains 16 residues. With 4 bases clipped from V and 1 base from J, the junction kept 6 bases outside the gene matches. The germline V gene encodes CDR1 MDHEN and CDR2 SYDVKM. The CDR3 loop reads CASSSVSGGSYNEQFF. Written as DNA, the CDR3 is TGTGCCAGCAGTTCGGTAAGCGGGGGTTCCTACAATGAGCAGTTCTTC.

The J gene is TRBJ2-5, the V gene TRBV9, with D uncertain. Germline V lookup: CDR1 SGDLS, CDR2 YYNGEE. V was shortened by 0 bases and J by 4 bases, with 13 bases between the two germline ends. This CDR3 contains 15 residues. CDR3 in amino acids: CASSVDIDPLETQYF. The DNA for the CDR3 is TGTGCCAGCAGCGTAGATATCGACCCCCTAGAGACCCAGTACTTC.

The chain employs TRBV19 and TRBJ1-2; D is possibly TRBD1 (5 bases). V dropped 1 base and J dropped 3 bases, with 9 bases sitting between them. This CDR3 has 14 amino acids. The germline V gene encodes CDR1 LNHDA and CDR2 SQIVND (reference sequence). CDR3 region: CASSIGQLHYGYTF. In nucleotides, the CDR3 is TGTGCCAGTAGTATAGGACAGCTACACTATGGCTACACCTTC. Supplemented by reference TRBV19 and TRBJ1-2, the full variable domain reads DGGITQSPKYLFRKEGQNVTLSCEQNLNHDAMYWYRQDPGQGLRLIYYSQIVNDFQKGDIAEGYSVSREKKESFPLTVTSAQKNPTAFYLCASSIGQLHYGYTFGSGTRLTVV.

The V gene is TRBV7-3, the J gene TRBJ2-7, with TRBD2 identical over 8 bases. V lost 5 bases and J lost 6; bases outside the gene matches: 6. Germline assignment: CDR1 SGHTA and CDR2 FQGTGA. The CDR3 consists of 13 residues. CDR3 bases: TGTGCCAGCAGCAACGACCGGGGGGGCGAGCAGTACTTC. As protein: CASSNDRGGEQYF.

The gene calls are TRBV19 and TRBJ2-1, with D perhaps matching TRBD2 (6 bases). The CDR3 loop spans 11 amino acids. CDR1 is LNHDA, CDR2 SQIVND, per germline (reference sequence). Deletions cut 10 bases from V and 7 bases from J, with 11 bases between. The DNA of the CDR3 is TGTGCCACCTCAGGGACTAATGAGCAGTTCTTC. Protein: CATSGTNEQFF.

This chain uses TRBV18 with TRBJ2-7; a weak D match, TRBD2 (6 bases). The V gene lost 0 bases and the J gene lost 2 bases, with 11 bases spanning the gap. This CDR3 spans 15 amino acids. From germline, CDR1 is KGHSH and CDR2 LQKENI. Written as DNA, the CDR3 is TGTGCCAGCTCACCACCGGGGGGAGGACCCTACGAGCAGTACTTC. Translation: CASSPPGGGPYEQYF.

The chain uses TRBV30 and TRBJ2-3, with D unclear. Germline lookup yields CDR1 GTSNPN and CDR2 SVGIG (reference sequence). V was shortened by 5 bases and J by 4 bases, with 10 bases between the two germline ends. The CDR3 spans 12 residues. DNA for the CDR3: TGTGCCTGGGCCTCCCCCCCAGATACGCAGTATTTT. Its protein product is CAWASPPDTQYF.

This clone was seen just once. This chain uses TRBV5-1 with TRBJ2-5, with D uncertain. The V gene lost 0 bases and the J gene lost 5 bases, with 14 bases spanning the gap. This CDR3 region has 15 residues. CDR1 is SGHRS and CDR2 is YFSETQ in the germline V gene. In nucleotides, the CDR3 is TGCGCCAGCAGCTTGGCCGTCGTCGGTAGGGAGACCCAGTACTTC. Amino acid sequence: CASSLAVVGRETQYF.

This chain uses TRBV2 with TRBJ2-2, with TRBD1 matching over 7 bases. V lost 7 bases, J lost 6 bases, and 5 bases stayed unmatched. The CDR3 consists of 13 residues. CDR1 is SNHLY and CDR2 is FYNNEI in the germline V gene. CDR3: CASTVDRAGELFF. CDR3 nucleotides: TGTGCCAGCACCGTCGACAGGGCCGGGGAGCTGTTTTTT.

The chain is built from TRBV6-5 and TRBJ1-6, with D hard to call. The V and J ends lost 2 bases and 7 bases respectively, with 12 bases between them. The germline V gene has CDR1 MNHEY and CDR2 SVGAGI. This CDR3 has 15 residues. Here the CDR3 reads CASSYDPLGNSPLHF. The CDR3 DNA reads TGTGCCAGCAGTTACGACCCCTTGGGAAATTCACCCCTCCACTTT.

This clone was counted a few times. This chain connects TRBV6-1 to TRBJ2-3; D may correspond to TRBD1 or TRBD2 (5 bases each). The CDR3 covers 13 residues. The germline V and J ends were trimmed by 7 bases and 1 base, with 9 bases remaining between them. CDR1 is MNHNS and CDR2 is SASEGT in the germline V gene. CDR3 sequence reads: CASNVGGTDTQYF. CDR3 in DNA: TGTGCCAGCAACGTGGGGGGCACAGATACGCAGTATTTT.

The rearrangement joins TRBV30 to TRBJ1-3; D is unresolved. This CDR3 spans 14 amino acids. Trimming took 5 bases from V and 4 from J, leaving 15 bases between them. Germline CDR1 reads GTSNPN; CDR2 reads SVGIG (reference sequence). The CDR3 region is CAWRSGLIGNTIYF. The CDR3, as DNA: TGTGCCTGGCGCTCGGGGTTAATAGGAAACACCATATATTTT.

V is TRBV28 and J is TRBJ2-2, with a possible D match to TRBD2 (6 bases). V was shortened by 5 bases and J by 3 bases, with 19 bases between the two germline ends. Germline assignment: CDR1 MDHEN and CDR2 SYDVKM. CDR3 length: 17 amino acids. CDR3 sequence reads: CASSPPGTPGDTGELFF. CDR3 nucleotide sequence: TGTGCCAGCAGTCCTCCCGGGACCCCGGGGGACACCGGGGAGCTGTTTTTT.

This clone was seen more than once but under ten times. This CDR3 is CASSFRTGTTDTQYF. The CDR3 nucleotides read TGCGCCAGCAGCTTTCGGACAGGGACGACAGATACGCAGTATTTT. The chain recombines TRBV5-1 with TRBJ2-3; TRBD1 aligns across 8 bases. The CDR3 is 15 residues long. V shed 2 bases and J 3 bases; nucleotides not matched to a gene: 5. In germline, CDR1 is SGHRS, CDR2 YFSETQ.

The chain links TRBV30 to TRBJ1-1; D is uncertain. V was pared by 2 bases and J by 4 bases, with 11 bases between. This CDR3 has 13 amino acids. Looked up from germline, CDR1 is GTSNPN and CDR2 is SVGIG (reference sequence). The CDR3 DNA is TGTGCCTGGAGTTTATCCCGGGGCACTGAAGCTTTCTTT. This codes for CAWSLSRGTEAFF. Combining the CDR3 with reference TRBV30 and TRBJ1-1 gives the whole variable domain SQTIHQWPATLVQPVGSPLSLECTVEGTSNPNLYWYRQAAGRGLQLLFYSVGIGQISSEVPQNLSASRPQDRQFILSSKKLLLSDSGFYLCAWSLSRGTEAFFGQGTRLTVV.

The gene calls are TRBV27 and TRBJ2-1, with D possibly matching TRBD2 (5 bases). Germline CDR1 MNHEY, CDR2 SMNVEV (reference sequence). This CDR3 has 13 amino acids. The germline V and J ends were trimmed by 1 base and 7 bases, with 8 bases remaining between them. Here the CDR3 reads CASSLFPGNEQFF. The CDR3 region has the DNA TGTGCCAGCAGTTTATTCCCGGGGAATGAGCAGTTCTTC.

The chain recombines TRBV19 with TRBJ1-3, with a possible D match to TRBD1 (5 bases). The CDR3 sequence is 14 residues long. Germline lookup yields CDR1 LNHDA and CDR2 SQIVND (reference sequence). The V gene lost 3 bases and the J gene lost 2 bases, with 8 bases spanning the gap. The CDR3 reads CASSIGGAGNTIYF. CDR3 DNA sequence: TGTGCCAGTAGTATTGGGGGAGCTGGAAACACCATATATTTT.

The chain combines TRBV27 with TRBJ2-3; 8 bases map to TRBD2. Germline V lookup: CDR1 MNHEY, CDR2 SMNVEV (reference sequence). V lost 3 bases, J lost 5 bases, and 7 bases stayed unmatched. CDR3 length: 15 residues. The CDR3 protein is CASSLRSGGGDTQYF. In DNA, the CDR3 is TGTGCCAGCAGTTTGAGATCCGGGGGGGGAGATACGCAGTATTTT.

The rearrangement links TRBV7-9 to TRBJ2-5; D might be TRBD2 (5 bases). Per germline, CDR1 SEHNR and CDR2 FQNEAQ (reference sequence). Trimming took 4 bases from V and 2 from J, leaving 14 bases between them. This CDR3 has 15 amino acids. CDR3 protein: CASSSVRTFQETQYF. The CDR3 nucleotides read TGTGCCAGCAGCTCGGTGAGGACTTTTCAAGAGACCCAGTACTTC.

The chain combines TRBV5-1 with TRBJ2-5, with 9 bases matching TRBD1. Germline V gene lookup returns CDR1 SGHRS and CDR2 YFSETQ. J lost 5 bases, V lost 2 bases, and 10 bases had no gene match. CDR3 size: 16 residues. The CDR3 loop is CASSFEGTGNYETQYF. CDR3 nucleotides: TGCGCCAGCAGCTTCGAGGGGACAGGGAATTATGAGACCCAGTACTTC.

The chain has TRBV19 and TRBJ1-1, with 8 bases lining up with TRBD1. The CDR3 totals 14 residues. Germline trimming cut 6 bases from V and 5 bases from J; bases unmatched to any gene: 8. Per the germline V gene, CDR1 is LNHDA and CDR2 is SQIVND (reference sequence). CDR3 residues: CASSPGGAKTEAFF. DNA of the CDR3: TGTGCCAGTAGCCCAGGGGGCGCGAAGACTGAAGCTTTCTTT.

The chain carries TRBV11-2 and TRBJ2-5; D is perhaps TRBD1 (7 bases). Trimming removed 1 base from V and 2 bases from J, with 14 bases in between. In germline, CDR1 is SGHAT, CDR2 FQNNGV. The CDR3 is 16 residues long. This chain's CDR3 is CASSLGAGGGQETQYF. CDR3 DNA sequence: TGTGCCAGCAGCTTAGGGGCAGGGGGAGGACAAGAGACCCAGTACTTC.

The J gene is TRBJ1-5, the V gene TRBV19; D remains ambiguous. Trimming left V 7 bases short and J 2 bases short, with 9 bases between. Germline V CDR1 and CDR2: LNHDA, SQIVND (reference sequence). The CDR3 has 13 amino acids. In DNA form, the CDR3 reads TGTGCCAGTATGCGAGGTGGCAATCAGCCCCAGCATTTT. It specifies CASMRGGNQPQHF.

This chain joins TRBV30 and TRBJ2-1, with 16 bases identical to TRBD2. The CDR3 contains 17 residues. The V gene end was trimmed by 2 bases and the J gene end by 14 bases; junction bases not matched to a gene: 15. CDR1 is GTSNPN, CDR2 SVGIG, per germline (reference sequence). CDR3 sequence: CAWSPGTPGLAGGSEFF. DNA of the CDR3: TGTGCCTGGAGTCCAGGGACGCCGGGACTAGCGGGAGGGAGTGAGTTCTTC.

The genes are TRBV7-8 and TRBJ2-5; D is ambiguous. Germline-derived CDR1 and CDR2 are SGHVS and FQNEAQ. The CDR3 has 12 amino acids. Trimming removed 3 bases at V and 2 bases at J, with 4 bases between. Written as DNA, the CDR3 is TGTGCCAGCAGCTTGGGGCAAGAGACCCAGTACTTC. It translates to CASSLGQETQYF.

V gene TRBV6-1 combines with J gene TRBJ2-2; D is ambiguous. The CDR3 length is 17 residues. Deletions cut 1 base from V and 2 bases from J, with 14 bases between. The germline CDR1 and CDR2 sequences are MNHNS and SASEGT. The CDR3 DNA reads TGTGCCAGCAGTGAAGGAGGTGTAGGAAAAAACACCGGGGAGCTGTTTTTT. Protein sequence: CASSEGGVGKNTGELFF.